Following are 14 T cell receptor beta chains from one sample sequenced in a study of molecular identifiers for immune sequencing clone quantification. TCRdb processed the PCR reads anew with MiXCR; each CDR3 protein has one entry. Among around 480,000 distinct CDR3 sequences listed, about 25% were seen once. The sequenced sample consisted of naive CD8+ T cells from blood, with Jurkat cell RNA spiked in. As to subset: FACS-sorted CD8+CD4-CCR7+CD45RA+ naive T cells. The source of these receptors is a human donor in good health. Some libraries in this study had Jurkat cell RNA spiked in.

This clonotype was seen a few times. The V call is TRBV20-1, the J call TRBJ2-7; TRBD2 aligns across 9 bases. CDR3 length: 13 residues. Losses at the gene ends were 3 bases for V and 3 bases for J; bases not matched to a gene: 3. Germline loops: CDR1 DFQATT, CDR2 SNEGSKA (reference sequence). The CDR3 DNA reads TGCAGTGCTAGGGGGACTAGCAACTACGAGCAGTACTTC. It translates to CSARGTSNYEQYF.

This clonotype was recorded many times. This chain joins TRBV4-3 and TRBJ2-1, with 9 bases identical to TRBD1. V trimming: 4 bases; J trimming: 4 bases; junction bases outside the gene matches: 17. CDR1 and CDR2 (germline): LGHNA, YSLEER. The CDR3 has 19 amino acids. The CDR3 loop is CASSPDNLLDGTGYNEQFF. Here the CDR3 DNA reads TGCGCCAGCAGCCCGGATAACCTACTCGACGGGACAGGGTACAATGAGCAGTTCTTC.

On this clonotype: With a much larger clone just one base away, this may be a read error. The CDR3 ends on some other residue instead of the conserved phenylalanine or tryptophan, so this is likely a read error. The rearrangement links TRBV29-1 to TRBJ1-1; D is undetermined. The CDR3 totals 12 residues. With 2 bases removed from V and 3 bases from J, the gap between germline ends came to 7 bases. In germline, CDR1 is SQVTM, CDR2 ANQGSEA. The CDR3 spells CSVESLDTEAFL. In nucleotides, the CDR3 is TGCAGCGTTGAAAGTCTCGACACTGAAGCTTTCCTT.

This clonotype has at least ten counts. The rearrangement links TRBV5-1 to TRBJ1-5; D is unresolved. Trimming left V 3 bases short and J 1 base short, with 5 bases between. The V gene's germline CDR1 is SGHRS and CDR2 YFSETQ. The CDR3 has 13 residues. This chain's CDR3 is CASSSGSNQPQHF. DNA for the CDR3: TGCGCCAGCAGCTCTGGGAGCAATCAGCCCCAGCATTTT.

V is TRBV4-1 and J is TRBJ2-5, with D unclear. Trimming left V 1 base short and J 2 bases short, with 11 bases between. The germline V gene encodes CDR1 MGHRA and CDR2 YSYEKL. There are 15 residues in the CDR3. CDR3 sequence (DNA): TGCGCCAGCAGCCAAGTATTGGCAGTACAAGAGACCCAGTACTTC. Its protein product is CASSQVLAVQETQYF.

Turning to this clonotype: This may arise from a read error, as a much more abundant clone is one base away. This chain joins TRBV20-1 and TRBJ1-1; maybe TRBD1 (6 bases). The CDR3 is made up of 12 amino acids. Germline CDR1 reads DFQATT; CDR2 reads SNEGSKA (reference sequence). The CDR3 is CSDRPRGFGAFF. The CDR3 coding sequence is TGCAGTGATAGACCCAGGGGATTTGGGGCTTTCTTT.

The chain links TRBV29-1 to TRBJ1-1, with 8 bases fitting TRBD1. The CDR3 has 12 residues. Germline CDR1 and CDR2: SQVTM and ANQGSEA. V shed 7 bases and J 6 bases; nucleotides not matched to a gene: 7. In nucleotides, the CDR3 is TGCAGCGCTCAGACAGGGGTAGCTGAAGCTTTCTTT. The encoded protein is CSAQTGVAEAFF.

The rearrangement links TRBV28 to TRBJ1-5; 7 nucleotides match TRBD1. The CDR3 runs 16 residues. V shed 4 bases and J 0 bases; nucleotides not matched to a gene: 6. Germline CDR1 MDHEN, CDR2 SYDVKM. The DNA of the CDR3 is TGTGCCAGCAGTTCAGAAGGGACAGATAGCAATCAGCCCCAGCATTTT. It codes for CASSSEGTDSNQPQHF.

This clonotype occurred many times. J is TRBJ2-7 and V is TRBV4-1; perhaps TRBD2 as D (6 bases). Germline V gene data show CDR1 as MGHRA and CDR2 as YSYEKL. V lost 0 bases, J lost 5 bases, and 11 bases lay in between. The CDR3 extends over 14 amino acids. CDR3 sequence (DNA): TGCGCCAGCAGCCAAGATGAGGGGAGGAACGAGCAGTACTTC. This codes for CASSQDEGRNEQYF.

This clonotype was counted at least ten times. This sequence joins TRBV19 and TRBJ2-7; TRBD2 agrees at 7 bases. The CDR3 consists of 13 residues. The J segment lost 5 bases and the V segment lost 2 bases, leaving 3 bases of the junction unmatched. Germline V lookup: CDR1 LNHDA, CDR2 SQIVND (reference sequence). CDR3 amino acids: CASSITAGNEQYF. Here the CDR3 DNA reads TGTGCCAGTAGTATAACAGCGGGGAACGAGCAGTACTTC.

This clonotype appeared a few times. V usage is TRBV27 and J usage is TRBJ2-1, with 14 bases fitting TRBD2. The V and J ends lost 7 bases and 6 bases, in that order; junction bases with no gene match: 11. CDR1 MNHEY and CDR2 SMNVEV come from the germline V gene (reference sequence). The CDR3 loop spans 17 amino acids. CDR3 in amino acids: CASIKTSGRAILNEQFF. The CDR3 DNA sequence: TGTGCCAGCATTAAGACTAGCGGGAGGGCTATCCTCAATGAGCAGTTCTTC.

The V and J genes are TRBV29-1 and TRBJ1-2; unclear D gene. The germline gives CDR1 SQVTM, CDR2 ANQGSEA. V was cut by 5 bases and J by 4 bases, with 11 bases left in between. This CDR3 is built from 12 residues. The CDR3 coding sequence is TGCAGCGTTACACAGAGACCCTATGGCTACACCTTC. Its protein is CSVTQRPYGYTF.

This clonotype was seen a handful of times. The chain is built from TRBV7-9 and TRBJ2-7, with no clear D. This CDR3 has 18 residues. V was trimmed by 5 bases and J by 0 bases, leaving 23 bases between them. From germline, CDR1 is SEHNR and CDR2 FQNEAQ (reference sequence). CDR3 loop: CASSPPLKGPLSSYEQYF. Here the CDR3 DNA reads TGTGCCAGCAGCCCTCCGCTTAAGGGCCCCTTAAGCTCCTACGAGCAGTACTTC.

About this clonotype: This clone may be a read error of a much larger clone one base away. The rearrangement links TRBV30 to TRBJ1-5; 9 nucleotides match TRBD1. The CDR3 extends over 14 amino acids. Germline V lookup: CDR1 GTSNPN, CDR2 SVGIG (reference sequence). The V and J ends lost 1 base and 2 bases, in that order; junction bases with no gene match: 0. The CDR3 loop reads CAWSGTGGNQPQHF. The DNA of the CDR3 is TGTGCCTGGAGTGGGACAGGGGGCAATCAGCCCCAGCATTTT.